A selection of T cell receptor beta chains follows, all from one sample in a study of T cell responses to AZD1222 COVID-19 vaccine. The table came from immunoSEQ multiplex PCR; TCRdb's copy has only in-frame clones and leaves some out. The data contain roughly 69,000 clones, 80% of them singletons. Source: peripheral blood, taken 28 days after the second AZD1222 dose. These TCRs come from an adult who received the AZD1222 COVID-19 vaccine. Both conserved end residues are part of each CDR3. The order of the fields is D gene, J gene, V gene, clone size, CDR3 protein, CDR3 DNA. The D gene is left open where the match is weak. For some rows the clone size is stated as once, few or many, or as a class when expanded; others skip it.

TRBD1 | TRBJ2-7 | TRBV11-2 | once | CASSPRDSTYEQYF | TGTGCCAGCAGCCCCCGGGACAGCACCTACGAGCAGTACTTC
TRBD1 | TRBJ1-6 | TRBV4-1 | - | CASSIRTGYNSPLHF | TGCGCCAGCAGCATCCGGACAGGCTATAATTCACCCCTCCACTTT
- | TRBJ1-5 | TRBV7-2 | - | CASSPIRGRAPQHF | TGTGCCAGCAGCCCCATCAGGGGCAGGGCTCCCCAGCATTTT
TRBD2 | TRBJ2-1 | TRBV5-1 | few | CASSLATSGGGNEQFF | TGCGCCAGCAGCTTGGCCACTAGCGGGGGTGGAAATGAGCAGTTCTTC
- | TRBJ1-1 | TRBV5-1 | - | CASSLEQDNTEAFF | TGCGCCAGCAGCTTGGAACAGGACAACACTGAAGCTTTCTTT
- | TRBJ1-5 | TRBV19 | - | CASTGQTSNQPQHF | TGTGCCAGCACCGGACAGACTAGCAATCAGCCCCAGCATTTT
- | TRBJ1-6 | TRBV30 | - | CAWSGLTLHF | TGTGCCTGGAGTGGCTTGACCCTCCACTTT
TRBD2 | TRBJ2-5 | TRBV5-1 | once | CASSWTSGAVQETQYF | TGCGCCAGCAGCTGGACTAGCGGGGCCGTCCAAGAGACCCAGTACTTC
- | TRBJ2-3 | TRBV9 | few | CASRGGGSDTQYF | TGTGCCAGCAGGGGGGGCGGCTCAGATACGCAGTATTTT
- | TRBJ2-1 | TRBV5-8 | - | CASSLFKLGTRNEQFF | TGTGCCAGCAGCTTGTTTAAACTCGGGACACGCAATGAGCAGTTCTTC
- | TRBJ1-5 | TRBV7-9 | - | CASSWGRGLNQPQHF | TGTGCCAGCAGCTGGGGCAGGGGCCTAAATCAGCCCCAGCATTTT
TRBD2 | TRBJ2-2 | TRBV4-1 | few | CASSQESLGRGRSLSGELFF | TGCGCCAGCAGCCAAGAGTCCCTTGGGCGGGGGAGGTCTCTAAGCGGGGAGCTGTTTTTT
- | TRBJ2-5 | TRBV5-1 | - | CASSPSGETQYF | TGCGCCAGCAGCCCCTCGGGGGAGACCCAGTACTTC
- | TRBJ1-4 | TRBV2 | - | CASSDGWGDGEKLFF | TGTGCCAGCAGTGACGGTTGGGGGGACGGTGAAAAACTGTTTTTT
- | TRBJ1-4 | TRBV19 | few | CASNPDKNNEKLFF | TGTGCCAGTAACCCGGACAAGAATAATGAAAAACTGTTTTTT
TRBD1 | TRBJ1-1 | TRBV19 | - | CASRPTGGSRSTEAFF | TGTGCCAGTAGGCCTACAGGGGGCTCCCGGTCCACTGAAGCTTTCTTT
- | TRBJ2-7 | TRBV4-1 | - | CASSQEGYLNEQYF | TGCGCCAGCAGCCAGGAAGGGTATCTCAACGAGCAGTACTTC
TRBD2 | TRBJ2-4 | TRBV28 | - | CASSSRHVSGENIQYF | TGTGCCAGCAGTTCGCGCCACGTGAGCGGGGAAAACATTCAGTACTTC
- | TRBJ2-7 | TRBV4-1 | - | CASSQDPGARFWQYF | TGCGCCAGCAGCCAAGACCCAGGGGCGCGATTTTGGCAGTACTTC
- | TRBJ1-2 | TRBV10-3 | - | CAISGSVSSLYGYTF | TGTGCCATCAGTGGGTCAGTTAGTTCCCTCTATGGCTACACCTTC
TRBD1 | TRBJ1-2 | TRBV28 | - | CASSHLGQGTNYGYTF | TGTGCCAGCAGTCATCTTGGACAGGGTACCAACTATGGCTACACCTTC
TRBD2 | TRBJ2-7 | TRBV7-2 | - | CASSLGSGGTYEQYF | TGTGCCAGCAGCTTAGGTAGCGGGGGTACCTACGAGCAGTACTTC
- | TRBJ2-5 | TRBV5-1 | - | CASSLAWGEETQYF | TGCGCCAGCAGCTTGGCCTGGGGGGAAGAGACCCAGTACTTC
TRBD1 | TRBJ1-4 | TRBV5-1 | once | CASSLRTGATNEKLFF | TGCGCCAGCAGCTTGAGGACAGGGGCAACTAATGAAAAACTGTTTTTT
- | TRBJ2-3 | TRBV5-5 | - | CASSLIGGSTDTQYF | TGTGCCAGCAGCTTGATAGGCGGGAGCACAGATACGCAGTATTTT
- | TRBJ1-2 | TRBV6-2/TRBV6-3 | - | CASSSGSLNGYTF | TGTGCCAGCAGTTCCGGTAGTCTTAATGGCTACACCTTC
- | TRBJ1-5 | TRBV27 | - | CASRLYSSSNQPQHF | TGTGCCAGCAGGCTCTACTCGAGTAGCAATCAGCCCCAGCATTTT
- | TRBJ2-7 | TRBV6-5 | - | CATRRGWASEQYF | TGTGCTACAAGGAGGGGGTGGGCCTCCGAGCAGTACTTC
- | TRBJ1-2 | TRBV6-5 | - | CASRTGGGYYGYTF | TGTGCCAGCAGAACCGGAGGGGGGTACTATGGCTACACCTTC
- | TRBJ1-2 | TRBV19 | - | CASTPDGNYGYTF | TGTGCCAGTACCCCGGACGGAAACTATGGCTACACCTTC
TRBD2 | TRBJ2-1 | TRBV5-1 | - | CASSYPGLAGGTYNEQFF | TGCGCCAGCAGCTATCCGGGACTAGCGGGGGGTACGTACAATGAGCAGTTCTTC
- | TRBJ2-7 | TRBV7-2 | once | CASSLASKQYF | TGTGCCAGCAGCTTAGCGAGTAAGCAGTACTTC
TRBD1 | TRBJ1-2 | TRBV18 | - | CASSLDRVGGGYTF | TGTGCCAGCTCACTCGACAGGGTGGGAGGTGGCTACACCTTC
TRBD1 | TRBJ1-3 | TRBV13 | - | CASSPRQGSGNTIYF | TGTGCCAGCAGCCCACGACAGGGCTCTGGAAACACCATATATTTT
- | TRBJ1-3 | TRBV12-5 | - | CASGLWSAKSGNTIYF | TGTGCTAGTGGTTTGTGGTCGGCTAAGTCTGGAAACACCATATATTTT
- | TRBJ1-1 | TRBV21-1 | - | CASSKAPGEDTEAFF | TGTGCCAGCAGCAAAGCTCCAGGGGAGGACACTGAAGCTTTCTTT
TRBD2 | TRBJ2-3 | TRBV7-9 | - | CASSLGSERGGTDTQYF | TGTGCCAGCAGCTTAGGATCAGAGCGGGGGGGCACAGATACGCAGTATTTT
TRBD2 | TRBJ2-1 | TRBV7-2 | few | CASSLVSGGSYNEQFF | TGTGCCAGCAGCTTAGTGAGCGGGGGGTCCTACAATGAGCAGTTCTTC
- | TRBJ2-5 | TRBV7-9 | - | CASSSHGALQETQYF | TGTGCCAGCAGTAGTCACGGGGCTCTACAAGAGACCCAGTACTTC
TRBD1 | TRBJ2-1 | TRBV5-4 | - | CASSFRRGQGTNEQFF | TGTGCCAGCAGCTTCAGGCGGGGACAGGGTACGAATGAGCAGTTCTTC